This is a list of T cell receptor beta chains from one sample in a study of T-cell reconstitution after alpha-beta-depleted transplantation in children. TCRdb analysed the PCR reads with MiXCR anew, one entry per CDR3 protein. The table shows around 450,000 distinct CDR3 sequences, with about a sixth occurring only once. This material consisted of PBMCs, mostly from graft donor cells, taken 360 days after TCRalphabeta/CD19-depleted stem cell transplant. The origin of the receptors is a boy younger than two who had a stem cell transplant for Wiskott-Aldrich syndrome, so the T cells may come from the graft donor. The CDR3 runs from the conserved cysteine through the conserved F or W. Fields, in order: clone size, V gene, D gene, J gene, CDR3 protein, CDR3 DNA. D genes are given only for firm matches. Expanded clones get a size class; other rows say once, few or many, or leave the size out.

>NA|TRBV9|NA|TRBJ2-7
CASSVGGTVQNEQYF
TGTGCCAGCAGCGTAGGAGGTACAGTTCAAAACGAGCAGTACTTC
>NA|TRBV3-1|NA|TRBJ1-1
CASKRGGNTEAFF
TGTGCCAGCAAGCGGGGAGGGAACACTGAAGCTTTCTTT
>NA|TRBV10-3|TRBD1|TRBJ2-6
CAITPGQGKAGANVLTF
TGTGCCATCACACCGGGACAGGGGAAAGCTGGGGCCAACGTCCTGACTTTC
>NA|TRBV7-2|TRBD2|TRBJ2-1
CASSVTSADNEQFF
TGTGCCAGCAGCGTCACTAGCGCAGACAATGAGCAGTTCTTC
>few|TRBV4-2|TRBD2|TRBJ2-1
CASSPSRGLAVSSYNEQFF
TGTGCCAGCAGCCCTAGCCGGGGACTAGCGGTTAGCTCCTACAATGAGCAGTTCTTC
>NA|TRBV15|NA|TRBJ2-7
CATSRDPREQYF
TGTGCCACCAGCAGAGATCCCCGCGAGCAGTACTTC
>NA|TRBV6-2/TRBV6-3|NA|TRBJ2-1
CASKAESYSVGREDNEQFF
TGTGCCAGCAAGGCTGAGAGCTATTCTGTGGGGCGGGAAGACAATGAGCAGTTCTTC
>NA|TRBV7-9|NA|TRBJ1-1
CASSLLGTENTEAFF
TGTGCCAGCAGCTTACTCGGGACGGAAAACACTGAAGCTTTCTTT
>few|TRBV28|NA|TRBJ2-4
CASSLLLAKNIQYF
TGTGCCAGCAGTTTATTACTAGCCAAAAACATTCAGTACTTC
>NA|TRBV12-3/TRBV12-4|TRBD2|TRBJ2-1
CASKKTPSGRDNEQFF
TGTGCCAGCAAAAAAACCCCTAGCGGGAGGGACAATGAGCAGTTCTTC
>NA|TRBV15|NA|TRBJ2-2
CATSRDQGPNTGELFF
TGTGCCACCAGCAGAGACCAGGGACCGAACACCGGGGAGCTGTTTTTT
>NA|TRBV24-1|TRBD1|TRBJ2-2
CATSDSDRASTGELFF
TGTGCCACCAGTGATTCGGACAGGGCGAGCACCGGGGAGCTGTTTTTT
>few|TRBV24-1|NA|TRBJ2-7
CATSAMTARPYEQYF
TGTGCCACCAGTGCCATGACAGCCCGCCCCTACGAGCAGTACTTC
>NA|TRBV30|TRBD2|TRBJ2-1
CAWSAPRLAGGNEQFF
TGTGCCTGGAGTGCCCCACGACTAGCGGGGGGGAATGAGCAGTTCTTC
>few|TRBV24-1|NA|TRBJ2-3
CATSNSTTRGVTDTQYF
TGTGCCACCAGTAATTCCACTACCAGGGGTGTTACAGATACGCAGTATTTT
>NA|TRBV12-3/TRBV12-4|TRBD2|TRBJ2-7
CASSFPPSGLAYDEQYF
TGTGCCAGCAGTTTTCCCCCTTCGGGACTAGCGTACGACGAGCAGTACTTC
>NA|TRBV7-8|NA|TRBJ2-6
CASSSSRFPPSGANVLTF
TGTGCCAGCAGCTCCTCGCGGTTCCCCCCTTCTGGGGCCAACGTCCTGACTTTC
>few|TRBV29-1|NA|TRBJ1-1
CSARTAEAFF
TGCAGCGCCAGGACAGCGGAAGCTTTCTTT
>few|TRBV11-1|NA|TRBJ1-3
CASSSSTPSVREYSGNTIYF
TGTGCCAGCAGCTCAAGCACCCCAAGTGTAAGGGAGTACTCTGGAAACACCATATATTTT
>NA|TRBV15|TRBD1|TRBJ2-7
CATRPSPGQFYEQYF
TGTGCCACCCGACCGTCACCGGGACAGTTCTACGAGCAGTACTTC
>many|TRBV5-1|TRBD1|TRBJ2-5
CASSTGQGQETQYF
TGCGCCAGCAGCACAGGACAGGGCCAAGAGACCCAGTACTTC
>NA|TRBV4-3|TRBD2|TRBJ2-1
CASTLSGTSGRRGSNEQFF
TGCGCCAGCACCTTAAGTGGGACTAGCGGGAGAAGGGGGAGCAATGAGCAGTTCTTC